The rows below give T cell receptor beta chains drawn from one sample of a study of regulatory T cells in long-lasting Graves disease. MiXCR, run by TCRdb on the multiplex PCR reads, gives a single entry per CDR3 protein. This repertoire shows more than 300,000 distinct CDR3 sequences, around 15% found once; its top ten account for 20% to 25%. These data are also associated with another study on T cells in Graves' hyperthyroidism and ophthalmopathy.

The source was peripheral blood mononuclear cells (PBMCs), collected at new diagnosis, from a patient treated with antithyroid drugs. The origin of the receptors is a woman aged 18-35 years with Graves disease. Each CDR3 is given with its conserved first and last residue. The order of the fields is V gene, clone size, J gene, D gene, CDR3 DNA, CDR3 protein. D genes are given only for firm matches. Clone size is not always given. Where it is, it says once, few, many or a class for expanded clones.

V gene: TRBV7-3; clone size: NA; J gene: TRBJ2-7; D gene: TRBD2; CDR3 DNA: TGTGCCAGCAGCTTAATGCTAGCGGGAGGTCCAGAGCAGTACTTC; CDR3 protein: CASSLMLAGGPEQYF
V gene: TRBV29-1; clone size: many; J gene: TRBJ2-2; D gene: NA; CDR3 DNA: TGCAGCGTTGAGGTGGAGGTACAGAACACCGGGGAGCTGTTTTTT; CDR3 protein: CSVEVEVQNTGELFF
V gene: TRBV19; clone size: NA; J gene: TRBJ2-1; D gene: NA; CDR3 DNA: TGTGCCAGTAGTATAGACTGGAGTTCATACAATGAGCAGTTCTTC; CDR3 protein: CASSIDWSSYNEQFF
V gene: TRBV29-1; clone size: few; J gene: TRBJ2-7; D gene: NA; CDR3 DNA: TGCAGCGTTGGGACGGGCAAGAGCTCCTACGAGCAGTACTTC; CDR3 protein: CSVGTGKSSYEQYF
V gene: TRBV28; clone size: NA; J gene: TRBJ1-2; D gene: NA; CDR3 DNA: TGTGCCAGCAGGGCCACAGGTGTGGGGGGCCCCTATGGCTACACCTTC; CDR3 protein: CASRATGVGGPYGYTF
V gene: TRBV27; clone size: many; J gene: TRBJ2-3; D gene: NA; CDR3 DNA: TGTGCCAGCAGTTTCGCAGGGAGGACAGATACGCAGTATTTT; CDR3 protein: CASSFAGRTDTQYF
V gene: TRBV6-1; clone size: many; J gene: TRBJ2-2; D gene: TRBD2; CDR3 DNA: TGTGCCAGCAGTGAACGTGCGGGGGGATCTTACACCGGGGAGCTGTTTTTT; CDR3 protein: CASSERAGGSYTGELFF
V gene: TRBV28; clone size: many; J gene: TRBJ2-7; D gene: NA; CDR3 DNA: TGTGCCAGCAGTTTATGGTCCGGGAATTACGAGCAGTACTTC; CDR3 protein: CASSLWSGNYEQYF
V gene: TRBV2; clone size: few; J gene: TRBJ1-3; D gene: NA; CDR3 DNA: TGTGCCAGCAAGCCCCAGGACTCTCTTCGAAACACCATATATTTT; CDR3 protein: CASKPQDSLRNTIYF
V gene: TRBV2; clone size: many; J gene: TRBJ2-5; D gene: TRBD2; CDR3 DNA: TGTGCCAGCAGTGAAAGGGTAGCGGGATCCGAGACCCAGTACTTC; CDR3 protein: CASSERVAGSETQYF
V gene: TRBV19; clone size: NA; J gene: TRBJ2-2; D gene: NA; CDR3 DNA: TGTGCCAGTAGTAAAGAGGTGTTGAACACCGGGGAGCTGTTTTTT; CDR3 protein: CASSKEVLNTGELFF
V gene: TRBV6-2/TRBV6-3; clone size: NA; J gene: TRBJ2-3; D gene: TRBD2; CDR3 DNA: TGTGCCAGCAGTTACTCGAGGACTAGCGGAGATACGCAGTATTTT; CDR3 protein: CASSYSRTSGDTQYF
V gene: TRBV29-1; clone size: few; J gene: TRBJ1-6; D gene: NA; CDR3 DNA: TGCAGCGTCGACTCCGGGACATTCAATTCACCCCTCCACTTT; CDR3 protein: CSVDSGTFNSPLHF
V gene: TRBV29-1; clone size: NA; J gene: TRBJ2-1; D gene: NA; CDR3 DNA: TGCAGCGCTGCCCGGGACCCGTTGGGATACAATGAGCAGTTCTTC; CDR3 protein: CSAARDPLGYNEQFF
V gene: TRBV5-1; clone size: NA; J gene: TRBJ1-2; D gene: NA; CDR3 DNA: TGCGCCAGCAGCTTGGGTCGGGGGGTATATGGCTACACCTTC; CDR3 protein: CASSLGRGVYGYTF
V gene: TRBV6-2/TRBV6-3; clone size: few; J gene: TRBJ2-2; D gene: NA; CDR3 DNA: TGTGCCAGCATAAGTCGGACAGCGAACACCGGGGAGCTGTTTTTT; CDR3 protein: CASISRTANTGELFF
V gene: TRBV6-2/TRBV6-3; clone size: NA; J gene: TRBJ2-7; D gene: NA; CDR3 DNA: TGTGCCAGCAGTTACAGCCGGGGACTCCAGTCGTGGTACTTC; CDR3 protein: CASSYSRGLQSWYF
V gene: TRBV11-2; clone size: once; J gene: TRBJ2-7; D gene: NA; CDR3 DNA: TGTGCCAGCAGCCCGCGAGGACAGTTCTACGAGCAGTACTTC; CDR3 protein: CASSPRGQFYEQYF
V gene: TRBV28; clone size: few; J gene: TRBJ1-6; D gene: NA; CDR3 DNA: TGTGCCAGCAGTTCACCCCTCCACTTT; CDR3 protein: CASSSPLHF
V gene: TRBV20-1; clone size: few; J gene: TRBJ2-2; D gene: TRBD2; CDR3 DNA: TGCAGTGCTTGGGACTACCAAGGAAACACCGGGGAGCTGTTTTTT; CDR3 protein: CSAWDYQGNTGELFF
V gene: TRBV6-2/TRBV6-3; clone size: few; J gene: TRBJ2-5; D gene: NA; CDR3 DNA: TGTGCCAGCAGTATTCGACAGGCTATCCAAGAGACCCAGTACTTC; CDR3 protein: CASSIRQAIQETQYF
V gene: TRBV18; clone size: few; J gene: TRBJ2-2; D gene: TRBD1; CDR3 DNA: TGTGCCAGCTCACCCTTCGGGACAGGGACGAACACCGGGGAGCTGTTTTTT; CDR3 protein: CASSPFGTGTNTGELFF
V gene: TRBV2; clone size: many; J gene: TRBJ2-1; D gene: NA; CDR3 DNA: TGTGCCAGCATGGGGTTGAATGAGCAGTTCTTC; CDR3 protein: CASMGLNEQFF
V gene: TRBV19; clone size: few; J gene: TRBJ2-1; D gene: TRBD2; CDR3 DNA: TGTGCCAGTAGTATACTAGGGACTAGCTACAATGAGCAGTTCTTC; CDR3 protein: CASSILGTSYNEQFF
V gene: TRBV9; clone size: many; J gene: TRBJ1-1; D gene: TRBD1; CDR3 DNA: TGTGCCAGCAGCACGGGTCGGACAGGGGGCAACACTGAAGCTTTCTTT; CDR3 protein: CASSTGRTGGNTEAFF
V gene: TRBV7-2; clone size: many; J gene: TRBJ2-1; D gene: TRBD2; CDR3 DNA: TGTGCCAGCAGCTTAGTAGCGGGAGTATCCGACGAGCAGTTCTTC; CDR3 protein: CASSLVAGVSDEQFF
V gene: TRBV12-3/TRBV12-4; clone size: many; J gene: TRBJ1-6; D gene: NA; CDR3 DNA: TGTGCCAGCAGTTCGGGGGTCTCCTATAATTCACCCCTCCACTTT; CDR3 protein: CASSSGVSYNSPLHF
V gene: TRBV3-1; clone size: many; J gene: TRBJ2-3; D gene: NA; CDR3 DNA: TGTGCCAGCAGCCAACGGGGGCCAGATACGCAGTATTTT; CDR3 protein: CASSQRGPDTQYF
V gene: TRBV2; clone size: many; J gene: TRBJ2-5; D gene: NA; CDR3 DNA: TGTGCCAGCAGTGGGAACAGACAAGAGACCCAGTACTTC; CDR3 protein: CASSGNRQETQYF
V gene: TRBV7-9; clone size: few; J gene: TRBJ1-3; D gene: NA; CDR3 DNA: TGTGCCAGCAGCTCTCTCGGGGTATTAGGTGGAAACACCACATATTTT; CDR3 protein: CASSSLGVLGGNTTYF
V gene: TRBV5-1; clone size: few; J gene: TRBJ2-7; D gene: NA; CDR3 DNA: TGCGCCAGCAGCTTGTTACCCTACGAGCAGTACTTC; CDR3 protein: CASSLLPYEQYF
V gene: TRBV6-5; clone size: few; J gene: TRBJ1-6; D gene: NA; CDR3 DNA: TGTGCCAGCAGTTACTCCCGGACAATGAGCTCCTATAATTCACCCCTCCACTTT; CDR3 protein: CASSYSRTMSSYNSPLHF
V gene: TRBV27; clone size: NA; J gene: TRBJ1-1; D gene: NA; CDR3 DNA: TGTGCCAGCAGTTTATTAGGGAGGAAAACTGAAGCTTTCTTT; CDR3 protein: CASSLLGRKTEAFF
V gene: TRBV6-2/TRBV6-3; clone size: many; J gene: TRBJ2-7; D gene: TRBD1; CDR3 DNA: TGTGCCAGCAGTTACTCTATCGGACAGGGTAACGAGCAGTACTTC; CDR3 protein: CASSYSIGQGNEQYF
V gene: TRBV4-1; clone size: few; J gene: TRBJ2-7; D gene: TRBD1; CDR3 DNA: TGCGCCAGCAGCCAAGAGGAGGATTTCCGGGACAGGGGGGACGAGCAGTACTTC; CDR3 protein: CASSQEEDFRDRGDEQYF
V gene: TRBV28; clone size: many; J gene: TRBJ1-1; D gene: NA; CDR3 DNA: TGTGCCGCAACGGGGACGACTGAAGCTTTCTTT; CDR3 protein: CAATGTTEAFF
V gene: TRBV10-3; clone size: many; J gene: TRBJ1-1; D gene: TRBD1; CDR3 DNA: TGTGCCATCAGACAGACAGGGGTCACTGAAGCTTTCTTT; CDR3 protein: CAIRQTGVTEAFF
V gene: TRBV5-1; clone size: many; J gene: TRBJ2-7; D gene: TRBD2; CDR3 DNA: TGCGCCACCTCTAGCGGGGTAACCTACGAGCAGTACTTC; CDR3 protein: CATSSGVTYEQYF
V gene: TRBV10-3; clone size: NA; J gene: TRBJ1-4; D gene: TRBD1; CDR3 DNA: TGTGCCATCAGCGACGGGACAGGGCGCGAAAAACTGTTTTTT; CDR3 protein: CAISDGTGREKLFF
V gene: TRBV20-1; clone size: few; J gene: TRBJ2-3; D gene: TRBD1; CDR3 DNA: TGCAGTGCTATCTCCGGGACAGGGGGCACAGATACGCAGTATTTT; CDR3 protein: CSAISGTGGTDTQYF
V gene: TRBV6-5; clone size: few; J gene: TRBJ1-2; D gene: NA; CDR3 DNA: TGTGCCAGCAGTTACGGCGGGGCCTATGGCTACACCTTC; CDR3 protein: CASSYGGAYGYTF
V gene: TRBV12-3/TRBV12-4; clone size: few; J gene: TRBJ1-5; D gene: NA; CDR3 DNA: TGTGCCAGCAGTTCCGATGAGTTGGGGGCTGGTCAGCCCCAGCATTTT; CDR3 protein: CASSSDELGAGQPQHF
V gene: TRBV30; clone size: many; J gene: TRBJ2-5; D gene: NA; CDR3 DNA: TGTGCCTGGACTAGCGCCCAAGAGACCCAGTACTTC; CDR3 protein: CAWTSAQETQYF
V gene: TRBV20-1; clone size: many; J gene: TRBJ1-5; D gene: NA; CDR3 DNA: TGCAGTGCCCCCCCCCCGGGAAGCAATCAGCCCCAGCATTTT; CDR3 protein: CSAPPPGSNQPQHF
V gene: TRBV20-1; clone size: many; J gene: TRBJ2-1; D gene: NA; CDR3 DNA: TGCAGTGACAGACGGAGCTCCTACAATGAGCAGTTCTTC; CDR3 protein: CSDRRSSYNEQFF
V gene: TRBV28; clone size: few; J gene: TRBJ2-7; D gene: NA; CDR3 DNA: TGTGCCAGCAGTTTAATAGGACCCTACGAGCAGTACTTC; CDR3 protein: CASSLIGPYEQYF
V gene: TRBV7-2; clone size: many; J gene: TRBJ2-5; D gene: NA; CDR3 DNA: TGTGCCAGCAGCTTAGGAGGGAGAGAGGCCCAGTACTTC; CDR3 protein: CASSLGGREAQYF
V gene: TRBV28; clone size: many; J gene: TRBJ2-4; D gene: NA; CDR3 DNA: TGTGCCAGCAGTTTAATATCCTCCCGGTTAGCCAAAAACATTCAGTACTTC; CDR3 protein: CASSLISSRLAKNIQYF
V gene: TRBV28; clone size: many; J gene: TRBJ2-7; D gene: NA; CDR3 DNA: TGTGCCAGCAGTTTATCTTTTGGGATTAGGGAGCAGTACTTC; CDR3 protein: CASSLSFGIREQYF
V gene: TRBV5-1; clone size: once; J gene: TRBJ1-4; D gene: TRBD1; CDR3 DNA: TGCGCCAGCAGCTCTGGACAGGGGAATGAAAAACTGTTTTTT; CDR3 protein: CASSSGQGNEKLFF
V gene: TRBV6-2/TRBV6-3; clone size: many; J gene: TRBJ1-3; D gene: NA; CDR3 DNA: TGTGCCAGCAGTTACGACGGATACTCTGGAAACACCATATATTTT; CDR3 protein: CASSYDGYSGNTIYF
V gene: TRBV29-1; clone size: many; J gene: TRBJ2-7; D gene: NA; CDR3 DNA: TGCAGCGCCGAAACTCTGGGCGAGCAGTACTTC; CDR3 protein: CSAETLGEQYF